These 18 T cell receptor beta chains were all obtained from the same sample, sequenced in a study of shared T cell receptors in the human thymus (dated by TCRdb to about 2021). Preparation of the library involved the immunoSEQ multiplex PCR assay. The clones in this table, taken by TCRdb from immuneACCESS, are in-frame only. Not every clone is retained; where verified, under half of the shortfall comes from an unresolved V gene, and the cause of the rest is unknown. Counted in this sample were hundreds of thousands of clones; around 89% of them appeared once. The top ten constitute 0.01% of the sample. A further study also used this sample, focusing on human thymus T cells.

The sequencing sample was made of thymocytes. The receptors were gathered from a boy younger than two with a congenital heart defect. Donor details come from another sample of the same person, matched by shared clones.

For this clone: The conserved phenylalanine or tryptophan normally closing the CDR3 is absent here, so this likely arose from a read error. Because the CDR3's place on the DNA is in doubt, the DNA is left out and the CDR3 is given as listed by TCRdb. The chain recombines TRBV20-1 with TRBJ2-7; TRBD2 is the table's D call and was not checked against the DNA. Germline CDR1 DFQATT, CDR2 SNEGSKA (reference sequence). From its first to its last residue, the CDR3 has 11 amino acids. The CDR3 sequence: CSASMGSFWAL.

The V gene is TRBV7-2, the J gene TRBJ2-2, with D possibly being TRBD2 (6 bases). Per the germline V gene, CDR1 is SGHTA and CDR2 is FQGNSA. V gave up 1 base and J gave up 3 bases, with 15 bases separating them. The CDR3 covers 17 residues. The CDR3 protein is CASSLEVWRVDTGELFF. The CDR3 DNA sequence: TGTGCCAGCAGCTTAGAGGTTTGGAGGGTAGACACCGGGGAGCTGTTTTTT.

This chain joins TRBV19 and TRBJ1-1; 10 nucleotides line up with TRBD1. Per germline, CDR1 LNHDA and CDR2 SQIVND (reference sequence). The CDR3 sequence is 12 residues long. After removal of 8 bases from V and 10 bases from J, the junction contained 7 bases not matched to a gene. The CDR3 region has the DNA TGTGCCAGTCGACAGGGGGCCATGGCAGCTTTCTTT. Translated: CASRQGAMAAFF.

The chain recombines TRBV4-1 with TRBJ2-5, with D perhaps matching TRBD2 (6 bases). With 0 bases removed from V and 4 bases from J, the gap between germline ends came to 24 bases. The CDR3 extends over 19 amino acids. Germline assignment: CDR1 MGHRA and CDR2 YSYEKL. This chain's CDR3 is CASSQDVGGVGDFRETQYF. Here the CDR3 DNA reads TGCGCCAGCAGCCAAGATGTCGGAGGGGTGGGTGACTTCAGAGAGACCCAGTACTTC.

The V call is TRBV5-1, the J call TRBJ2-1, with 9 bases identical to TRBD2. V lost 0 bases, J lost 0 bases, and 13 bases stayed unmatched. Germline assignment: CDR1 SGHRS and CDR2 YFSETQ. The CDR3 length is 20 residues. The CDR3 DNA reads TGCGCCAGCAGCTTGGATCCGGGACTAGCAAGAGAAGGCTCCTACAATGAGCAGTTCTTC. This codes for CASSLDPGLAREGSYNEQFF.

In the case of this clone: The same CDR3 arises from other DNA sequences in this sample as well. V gene TRBV14 combines with J gene TRBJ2-7; D remains ambiguous. This CDR3 region has 12 residues. Germline CDR1 is SGHDN and CDR2 is FVKESK. Between the trimmed V and J ends, which lost 0 bases and 6 bases, there was a span of 6 bases. The CDR3 DNA follows: TGTGCCAGCAGCCAAGATCCCGGCGAGCAGTACTTC. The encoded protein is CASSQDPGEQYF.

The J gene is TRBJ2-3, the V gene TRBV6-1; TRBD1 aligns across 9 bases. Germline assignment: CDR1 MNHNS and CDR2 SASEGT. The trim removed 2 bases at V and 4 bases at J, leaving 28 bases unmatched. The CDR3 sequence is 23 residues long. Here the CDR3 reads CASSEWALVPGTGTWHASDTQYF. CDR3 DNA: TGTGCCAGCAGTGAATGGGCCCTGGTCCCCGGGACAGGGACATGGCACGCATCAGATACGCAGTATTTT.

The V and J genes are TRBV28 and TRBJ2-7; TRBD2 might be the D (6 bases). Germline V lookup: CDR1 MDHEN, CDR2 SYDVKM. This CDR3 has 11 amino acids. The ends were cut back, 7 bases at V and 3 bases at J, with 7 bases in the middle. CDR3 nucleotides: TGTGCCAGCAAGGGAGGCTACGAGCAGTACTTC. Translation: CASKGGYEQYF.

This clone was recorded once. The chain combines TRBV28 with TRBJ2-1; D not certain. Trimming left V 4 bases short and J 3 bases short, with 13 bases between. The germline gives CDR1 MDHEN, CDR2 SYDVKM. This CDR3 comprises 15 residues. The CDR3 spells CASSYWRSSYNEQFF. The CDR3 nucleotides read TGTGCCAGCAGTTATTGGAGAAGCAGCTACAATGAGCAGTTCTTC.

V and J are TRBV28 and TRBJ2-4; 8 bases line up with TRBD1. V was pared by 4 bases and J by 9 bases, with 8 bases of the junction left unmatched. This CDR3 has 14 residues. Germline V gene sequence: CDR1 MDHEN, CDR2 SYDVKM. The CDR3 DNA is TGTGCCAGCAGTTCCGACAGGGGAATCTGCATTCAGTACTTC. The encoded protein is CASSSDRGICIQYF.

The V gene is TRBV9, the J gene TRBJ2-5; the match to TRBD2 covers 10 bases. V dropped 1 base and J dropped 6; count of bases not matched to a gene: 6. The CDR3 consists of 15 residues. Germline loops: CDR1 SGDLS, CDR2 YYNGEE. CDR3 bases: TGTGCCAGCAGCGTATCCGGGACTAGCGACCAGACCCAGTACTTC. Translated: CASSVSGTSDQTQYF.

The chain carries TRBV5-1 and TRBJ2-7; 12 positions agree with TRBD2. The CDR3 is 20 residues long. Germline lookup yields CDR1 SGHRS and CDR2 YFSETQ. V lost 0 bases and J lost 5; bases outside the gene matches: 18. Here the CDR3 reads CASSLVFLAGGPTFRHEQYF. For the CDR3, the DNA is TGCGCCAGCAGCTTGGTGTTTCTAGCGGGAGGGCCAACGTTCCGCCACGAGCAGTACTTC.

The chain couples TRBV11-3 to TRBJ2-3; TRBD1 aligns across 8 bases. This CDR3 is 16 amino acids long. V trimming: 5 bases; J trimming: 0 bases; junction bases outside the gene matches: 7. Per the germline V gene, CDR1 is SGHNT and CDR2 is YENEEA. CDR3: CASSRRTGPSTDTQYF. CDR3 nucleotides: TGTGCCAGCAGCCGCAGGACAGGGCCGAGCACAGATACGCAGTATTTT.

This chain joins TRBV30 and TRBJ2-7; D might be TRBD2 (5 bases). The CDR3 runs to 15 residues. Germline CDR1 GTSNPN, CDR2 SVGIG (reference sequence). V was pared by 0 bases and J by 3 bases, with 15 bases between. CDR3 DNA: TGTGCCTGGAGTGTAGCGCCCCCCACTAGCTACGAGCAGTACTTC. Protein sequence: CAWSVAPPTSYEQYF.

The chain recombines TRBV5-1 with TRBJ2-5, with TRBD2 as a possible D gene (6 bases). CDR3 length: 15 residues. CDR1 is SGHRS, CDR2 YFSETQ, per germline. V was trimmed by 5 bases and J by 1 base, leaving 15 bases between them. In nucleotides, the CDR3 is TGCGCCAGCAGGGCTGGGGAGGATGGCCAAGAGACCCAGTACTTC. Its protein product is CASRAGEDGQETQYF.

The chain carries TRBV29-1 and TRBJ2-5; a possible D gene is TRBD1 (6 bases). CDR3 size: 13 residues. Germline V lookup: CDR1 SQVTM, CDR2 ANQGSEA. Between the trimmed V and J ends, which lost 4 bases and 2 bases, there was a span of 11 bases. In DNA, the CDR3 is TGCAGCGTTGCGAGGGGGTCGCAAGAGACCCAGTACTTC. Protein product: CSVARGSQETQYF. Looking up the rest from reference TRBV29-1 and TRBJ2-5 gives the full variable domain: SAVISQKPSRDICQRGTSLTIQCQVDSQVTMMFWYRQQPGQSLTLIATANQGSEATYESGFVIDKFPISRPNLTFSTLTVSNMSPEDSSIYLCSVARGSQETQYFGPGTRLLVL.

This chain links TRBV15 with TRBJ1-2; 7 bases are a match to TRBD1. The trim removed 0 bases at V and 4 bases at J, leaving 8 bases unmatched. Looked up from germline, CDR1 is LNHNV and CDR2 is YYDKDF (reference sequence). The CDR3 covers 16 residues. CDR3 coding DNA: TGTGCCACCAGCAGAGATCGGATGACAGGGACCTATGGCTACACCTTC. The encoded protein is CATSRDRMTGTYGYTF.

This clone came up once. V gene TRBV30 combines with J gene TRBJ2-2; tentative D call: TRBD2 (6 bases). CDR3 size: 17 residues. V was cut by 0 bases and J by 6 bases, with 20 bases left in between. CDR1 GTSNPN and CDR2 SVGIG come from the germline V gene (reference sequence). CDR3 sequence reads: CAWSVPSVDLRAGELFF. Here the CDR3 DNA reads TGTGCCTGGAGTGTCCCTAGCGTGGACTTGAGAGCCGGGGAGCTGTTTTTT.